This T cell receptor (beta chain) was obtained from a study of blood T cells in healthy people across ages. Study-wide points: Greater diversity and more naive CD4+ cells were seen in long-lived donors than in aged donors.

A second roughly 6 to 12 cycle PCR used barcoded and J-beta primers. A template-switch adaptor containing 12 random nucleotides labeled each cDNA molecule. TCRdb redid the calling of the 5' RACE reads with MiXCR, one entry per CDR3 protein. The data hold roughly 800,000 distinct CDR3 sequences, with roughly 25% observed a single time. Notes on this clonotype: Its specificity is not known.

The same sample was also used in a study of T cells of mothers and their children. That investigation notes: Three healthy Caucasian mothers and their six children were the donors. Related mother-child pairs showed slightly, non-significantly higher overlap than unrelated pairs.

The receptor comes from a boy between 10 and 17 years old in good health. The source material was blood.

Here the CDR3 DNA reads TGTGCCAGCAGCCCTAACCCAAGCGAGCGAGATACGCAGTATTTT. It translates to CASSPNPSERDTQYF. V usage is TRBV7-6 and J usage is TRBJ2-3; D uncertain. The germline V gene has CDR1 SGHVS and CDR2 FNYEAQ. V was pared by 5 bases and J by 5 bases, with 17 bases between. The CDR3 runs 15 residues.